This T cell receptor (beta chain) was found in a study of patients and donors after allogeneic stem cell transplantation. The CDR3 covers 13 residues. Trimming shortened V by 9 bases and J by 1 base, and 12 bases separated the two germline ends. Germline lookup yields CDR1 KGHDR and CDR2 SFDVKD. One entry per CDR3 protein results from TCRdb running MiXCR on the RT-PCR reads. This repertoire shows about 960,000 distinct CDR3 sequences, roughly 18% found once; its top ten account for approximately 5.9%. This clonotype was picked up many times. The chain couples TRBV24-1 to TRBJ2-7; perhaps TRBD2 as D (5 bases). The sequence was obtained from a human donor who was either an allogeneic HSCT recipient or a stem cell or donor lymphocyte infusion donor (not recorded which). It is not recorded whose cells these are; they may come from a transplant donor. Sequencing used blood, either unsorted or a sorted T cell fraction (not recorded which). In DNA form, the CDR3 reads TGTGCCACCTCGGCGGGCATATCCTACGAGCAGTACTTC. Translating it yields CATSAGISYEQYF.